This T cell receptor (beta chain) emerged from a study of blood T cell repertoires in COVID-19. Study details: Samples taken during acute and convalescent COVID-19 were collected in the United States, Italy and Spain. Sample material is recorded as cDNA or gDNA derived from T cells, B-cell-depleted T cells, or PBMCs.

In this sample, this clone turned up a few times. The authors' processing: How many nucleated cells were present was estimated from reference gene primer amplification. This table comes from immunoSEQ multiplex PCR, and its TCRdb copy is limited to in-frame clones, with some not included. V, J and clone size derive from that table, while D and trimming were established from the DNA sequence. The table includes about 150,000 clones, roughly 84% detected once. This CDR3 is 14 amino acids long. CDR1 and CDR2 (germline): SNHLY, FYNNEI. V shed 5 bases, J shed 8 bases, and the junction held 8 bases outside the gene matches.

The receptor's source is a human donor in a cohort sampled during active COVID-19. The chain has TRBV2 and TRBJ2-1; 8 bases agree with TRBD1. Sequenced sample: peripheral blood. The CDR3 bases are TGTGCCAGCAGTCCACGACAGGGGTGGGATGAGCAGTTCTTC. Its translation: CASSPRQGWDEQFF. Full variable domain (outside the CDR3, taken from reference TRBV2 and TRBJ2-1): EPEVTQTPSHQVTQMGQEVILRCVPISNHLYFYWYRQILGQKVEFLVSFYNNEISEKSEIFDDQFSVERPDGSNFTLKIRSTKLEDSAMYFCASSPRQGWDEQFFGPGTRLTVL.